This T cell receptor beta chain was identified in a study of T-cell memory formation after mild COVID-19. This clonotype was found a few times. Its antigen remains unidentified. Constant-segment primers and 5'RACE yielded cDNA libraries for TCR alpha and TCR beta, each carrying sample barcodes and UMIs. TCRdb re-called the 5' RACE reads through MiXCR, storing one row per CDR3 protein. The sample holds 450,000 to 650,000 distinct CDR3 sequences, over 20% seen once. The germline V gene has CDR1 SGHTA and CDR2 FQGTGA. V lost 3 bases and J 5 bases, leaving 19 bases between the germline ends. This CDR3 region has 17 residues. Study-wide findings and caveats: Clones shrinking between day 15 and 85 showed a balanced CD4/CD8 split, and those that grew later tilted toward CD4+. Certain responding clones were present in pre-infection memory, suggesting participation of cross-reactive memory. CD4+ clones that contracted lay mainly in CM and EM; CD8+ ones lay in EMRA.

The receptor was isolated from an adult woman who had mild COVID-19 (a few samples of this study predate the infection). Cell type and time point are not known. The chain links TRBV7-3 to TRBJ2-2, with D perhaps matching TRBD1 (6 bases). The sequencing input was PBMCs or a T cell subset sorted from them (not recorded which). Here the CDR3 DNA reads TGTGCCAGCAGCTTCTCCCGACAGGACCTTAGGACCGGGGAGCTGTTTTTT. Translating gives CASSFSRQDLRTGELFF.